Presented here are 10 T cell receptor beta chains from one specimen sequenced in a study of T cells in women clearing cervical HPV infection (dated by TCRdb to the late 2010s). To prepare the library, the immunoSEQ multiplex PCR assay was applied. The table was pulled from immuneACCESS by TCRdb, which kept in-frame rearrangements only. Such tables lose some clones; where checked, under half of the loss comes from unresolved V genes, and the rest has no known cause. Per the sample table, the count is over 30,000 clones. The top ten clonotypes cover around 4.9% of the sample. Sequencing was performed on blood buffy coat. The receptors were sampled from a woman between 18 and 75 years old with a cervical HPV16 infection that either progressed to CIN3+ or cleared (not recorded which).

As concerns this clone: Read sequence stops 3 residues before the CDR3 end, and the germline J gene provides the missing end. This chain uses TRBV29-1 with TRBJ1-2; 11 bases are a match to TRBD1. V lost 6 bases to trimming and J lost 4 bases; unmatched junction nucleotides: 4. The CDR3 runs 13 residues. Germline CDR1 reads SQVTM; CDR2 reads ANQGSEA. This CDR3 reads CSVRTGGTYGYTF. Incomplete CDR3 DNA: TGCAGCGTCCGGACAGGGGGCACCTATGGC.

This clone is deemed large (0.1 to 1%) by its frequency. The read is 3 residues too short to cover the CDR3 end, so that end is filled in from the germline J gene. The chain has TRBV7-8 and TRBJ1-2; no firm D call. This CDR3 is built from 14 residues. Trimming shortened V by 1 base and J by 1 base, and 7 bases separated the two germline ends. Per the germline V gene, CDR1 is SGHVS and CDR2 is FQNEAQ. The CDR3 spells CASSLGPDNYGYTF. The DNA read from the CDR3 is TGTGCCAGCAGCTTAGGGCCCGATAACTATGGC. The variable domain in full, with the rest retrieved from reference TRBV7-8 and TRBJ1-2, is GAGVSQSPRYKVAKRGQDVALRCDPISGHVSLFWYQQALGQGPEFLTYFQNEAQLDKSGLPSDRFFAERPEGSVSTLKIQRTQQEDSAVYLCASSLGPDNYGYTFGSGTRLTVV.

To note about this clone: The read ends 3 residues early relative to the CDR3; the germline J gene fills the gap. The gene calls are TRBV11-2 and TRBJ1-4; a weak D match, TRBD1 (5 bases). The CDR3 extends over 14 amino acids. The V and J ends lost 1 base and 7 bases respectively, with 10 bases between them. The germline gives CDR1 SGHAT, CDR2 FQNNGV. CDR3 loop: CASSLGGSGEKLFF. The CDR3 bases that were read are TGTGCCAGCAGCTTAGGGGGCTCAGGTGAAAAA.

With regard to this clone: The read comes to an end 3 residues before the CDR3 does, leaving the germline J gene to fill in the end. The chain is built from TRBV7-9 and TRBJ2-7; D possibly corresponds to TRBD2 (7 bases). The CDR3 is made up of 15 amino acids. V shed 1 base and J shed 5 bases, with 15 bases lying between them. Per germline, CDR1 SEHNR and CDR2 FQNEAQ (reference sequence). CDR3 DNA (partial): TGTGCCAGCAGCTTAGAAAGTATAGGGGGGGACGAG. This translates into CASSLESIGGDE. The CDR3 in its entirety is CASSLESIGGDEQYF.

CDR3 bases read: TGCGCCAGCAGCTTGTCATGGGACAGGACGTATGAG. This encodes CASSLSWDRTYE. The whole CDR3 is CASSLSWDRTYEQFF. V gene TRBV5-1 combines with J gene TRBJ2-1; 8 bases are a match to TRBD1. The observed sequence ends 3 residues before the CDR3 terminus, with the missing tail filled in from the germline J gene. V lost 1 base, J lost 8 bases, and 8 bases stayed unmatched. This CDR3 comprises 15 residues. Germline V gives CDR1 SGHRS, CDR2 YFSETQ.

Remarks on this clone: The missing CDR3 end, 3 residues past where the read stops, is filled in from the germline J gene. J is TRBJ1-2 and V is TRBV7-8, with D possibly TRBD1 on 6 matching bases. The germline CDR1 and CDR2 sequences are SGHVS and FQNEAQ. CDR3 length: 17 amino acids. V lost 0 bases to trimming and J lost 7 bases, with 21 bases between them. CDR3 DNA (partial): TGTGCCAGCAGCTTAGCTCAGGACAGTAAAGGCTTGGGTGGC. The encoded protein is CASSLAQDSKGLGG. In full, the CDR3 reads CASSLAQDSKGLGGYTF.

Details on this clone: Coverage ceases 3 residues before the CDR3 finishes, and the germline J gene fills in the end. The gene calls are TRBV19 and TRBJ1-2; TRBD1 matches at 11 bases. After removal of 5 bases from V and 0 bases from J, the junction contained 5 bases not matched to a gene. CDR1 LNHDA and CDR2 SQIVND come from the germline V gene (reference sequence). CDR3 length: 16 residues. The covered CDR3 bases are TGTGCCAGTAGTCCGGGACAGGGGGAAGCTAACTATGGC. Protein: CASSPGQGEANYG. The full CDR3 reads CASSPGQGEANYGYTF.

The CDR3 here is CATSRTGQGGGELFF. CDR3 bases read: TGTGCCACCAGCAGAACCGGACAGGGAGGCGGGGAG. V and J are TRBV15 and TRBJ2-2, with TRBD1 identical over 8 bases. Read sequence stops 3 residues before the CDR3 end, and the germline J gene provides the missing end. The trim removed 2 bases at V and 7 bases at J, leaving 6 bases unmatched. Germline CDR1 is LNHNV and CDR2 is YYDKDF (reference sequence). The CDR3 has 15 residues.

Concerning this clone: The CDR3 end falls 3 residues outside the read, so it is completed with the germline J gene. The rearrangement joins TRBV9 to TRBJ1-1; 10 positions match TRBD1. Germline CDR1 reads SGDLS; CDR2 reads YYNGEE. The CDR3 is 14 amino acids. V shed 3 bases and J 5 bases; nucleotides not matched to a gene: 4. The sequenced part of the CDR3 DNA is TGTGCCAGCAGCGGAGGGGACAGGGGTACTGAA. It encodes CASSGGDRGTE. The whole CDR3 protein reads CASSGGDRGTEAFF.

On this clone: The read gets to within 3 residues of the CDR3 end, and the germline J gene fills in the rest. The chain joins TRBV5-4 to TRBJ1-6; the D gene is possibly TRBD1 (5 bases). The germline V gene encodes CDR1 SGHNT and CDR2 YYREEE (reference sequence). The CDR3 contains 16 residues. Between the trimmed V and J ends, which lost 4 bases and 10 bases, there was a span of 21 bases. CDR3 DNA (partial): TGTGCCAGCAGCGGGGAGGCCCGCTGGGGCCGGTCACCC. It is translated as CASSGEARWGRSP. The complete CDR3 sequence is CASSGEARWGRSPLHF.